This TCR beta chain is drawn from a study of cytotoxic CD8 clonotypes in ibrutinib-treated CLL. About the study: Investigators reported roughly 24 partial and 2 complete responses; after median about six years, approximately 15 patients remained remitted and approximately twelve progressed.

Trimming cost V 4 bases and J 2 bases; bases outside gene matches: 8. The CDR3 runs 15 residues. Germline-derived CDR1 and CDR2 are SGHRS and YFSETQ. General study findings and limits: Public clonotypes were rare and shrank or held steady on treatment. Against age-matched healthy donors, baseline clonality ran higher and tracked circulating CD8+ T-cell counts.

In regard to this clone: Its antigen remains unidentified.

TCRdb keeps only in-frame clones here, not all; method: immunoSEQ multiplex PCR. The repertoire holds some 22,000 clones, with around 84% as singletons. Here the sequenced sample was PBMCs, taken before ibrutinib treatment. The chain is built from TRBV5-1 and TRBJ2-7; 8 bases are a match to TRBD1. The TCR comes from a human donor with chronic lymphocytic leukemia. The chain's CDR3 is CASSIGTGPPYEQYF. The CDR3 DNA is TGCGCCAGCAGCATCGGGACAGGTCCACCCTACGAGCAGTACTTC.